This paragraph covers one T cell receptor (beta chain) sequence. The target antigen is unknown. Each TCR library consumed about 3,700 ng of total RNA. Both the TCRalpha cDNA and the TCRbeta cDNA were taken through two nested PCRs, lasting about 16 and 10 cycles. Following a re-call of the 5' RACE reads, TCRdb has one entry per CDR3 protein and lacks DNA. Recorded for this sample: approximately 140,000 distinct CDR3 sequences. This specimen belongs to a study of monozygotic twins with inflammatory bowel disease. The study's findings and limits: Immunosuppressive treatments differing between patients may have added repertoire variability.

The CDR3 loop spans 18 amino acids. Per germline, CDR1 SGHTS and CDR2 YDEGEE. The sample taken for sequencing was blood. The TCR sequence derives from a human donor with ulcerative colitis or Crohn's disease, or a healthy co-twin of an affected twin (not recorded which). V and J are TRBV5-8 and TRBJ2-6. CDR3 sequence: CASSLSRTVVSGANVLTF.